These 20 T cell receptor beta chains share one sample of origin, sequenced in a study of spatial heterogeneity in lung cancer (dated by TCRdb to the late 2010s). Receptor libraries were prepared by 5' RACE. For sequencing, a NextSeq 500 was employed. TCRdb reanalyzed the raw reads on its own, using fastp at Q25 for trimming and MiXCR for clone calling, and kept in-frame beta chains. One record per CDR3 amino acid sequence lists the most common genes and DNA. This sample holds some 78,000 distinct CDR3 sequences; about 7.8% were observed only once. Of the sample, roughly 7% is held by the ten largest clones. According to the study, the label for this sample's time point signals: sample taken at primary tumor resection. The starting material was PBMCs, obtained at surgery. These receptors came from a male donor with early-stage non-small cell lung cancer.

This chain connects TRBV25-1 to TRBJ1-1, with 7 bases fitting TRBD1. Per the germline V gene, CDR1 is MGHDK and CDR2 is SYGVNS. This CDR3 is built from 16 residues. The ends lost 2 bases at V and 0 bases at J; junction bases unmatched: 6. The CDR3 DNA reads as TGTGCCAGCAGTGAAGGGGACAGAATTATGAACACTGAAGCTTTCTTT. This sequence encodes CASSEGDRIMNTEAFF.

This clonotype was observed at least ten times. V is TRBV6-2 or TRBV6-3 and J is TRBJ1-5, with TRBD1 as a possible D gene (5 bases). CDR1 and CDR2 from the germline V gene are MNHEY and SVGEGT. The CDR3 extends over 14 amino acids. Deletions cut 6 bases from V and 1 base from J, with 10 bases between. The CDR3 DNA reads TGTGCCAGCAGGATCGGGACCAGCAATCAGCCCCAGCATTTT. Residues: CASRIGTSNQPQHF.

The genes are TRBV30 and TRBJ1-3; D not certain. This CDR3 spans 15 amino acids. The ends were cut back, 2 bases at V and 0 bases at J, with 11 bases in the middle. Per germline, CDR1 GTSNPN and CDR2 SVGIG (reference sequence). The CDR3: CAWSPGGNSGNTIYF. The CDR3 DNA follows: TGTGCCTGGAGTCCCGGCGGAAACTCTGGAAACACCATATATTTT.

This clonotype has at least ten counts. The V and J genes are TRBV4-3 and TRBJ1-5; D may be TRBD1 (5 bases). Germline-derived CDR1 and CDR2 are LGHNA and YSLEER. The CDR3 spans 13 residues. V lost 4 bases and J 7 bases, leaving 11 bases between the germline ends. CDR3: CASSPGREQPQHF. The CDR3 nucleotides are TGCGCCAGCAGCCCAGGCAGGGAGCAGCCCCAGCATTTT.

The table lists this clonotype with a few counts. V is TRBV5-1 and J is TRBJ2-7; D is tentatively TRBD1 or TRBD2 (5 bases each). The CDR3 consists of 14 residues. V was cut by 4 bases and J by 7 bases, with 18 bases left in between. CDR1 and CDR2 (germline): SGHRS, YFSETQ. The CDR3 coding sequence is TGCGCCAGCAGCCCCGGGACCCCCCAGGAGGAGCAGTACTTC. Amino acids: CASSPGTPQEEQYF.

This clonotype has only a few counts. The V and J genes are TRBV27 and TRBJ2-7, with D perhaps TRBD2 (5 bases). The germline V gene encodes CDR1 MNHEY and CDR2 SMNVEV (reference sequence). The length of the CDR3 is 14 residues. V lost 4 bases and J 7 bases, leaving 17 bases between the germline ends. The CDR3 spells CASSSTGLQVEQYF. The CDR3 DNA reads TGTGCCAGCAGTTCAACTGGACTGCAAGTAGAGCAGTACTTC.

V gene TRBV27 combines with J gene TRBJ2-7; 9 bases fit TRBD1. CDR3 length: 15 residues. V trimming: 3 bases; J trimming: 1 base; junction bases outside the gene matches: 4. Looked up from germline, CDR1 is MNHEY and CDR2 is SMNVEV (reference sequence). This CDR3 reads CASSFRDRVSYEQYF. The DNA of the CDR3 is TGTGCCAGCAGTTTCCGGGACAGGGTTTCCTACGAGCAGTACTTC.

This clonotype was counted many times. V and J are TRBV21-1 and TRBJ2-7; the tabulated D call, TRBD1, remains unverified against the DNA. TRBV21-1 is assigned pseudogene status. The CDR3 runs 15 residues. CDR3 protein: CASSKGRDRESEQYF. In DNA, the CDR3 is TGTGCCAGCAGCAAAGGTCGGGACAGGGAAAGCGAGCAGTACTTC.

The table lists this clonotype with a few counts. The rearrangement links TRBV19 to TRBJ2-1; TRBD2 matches at 12 bases. J lost 9 bases, V lost 4 bases, and 1 base had no gene match. The CDR3 consists of 13 residues. From germline, CDR1 is LNHDA and CDR2 SQIVND (reference sequence). CDR3 coding DNA: TGTGCCAGTAGTAAACTAGCGGGAGGTGAGCAGTTCTTC. This gives the protein CASSKLAGGEQFF.

Ten or more counts support this clonotype. The gene calls are TRBV11-2 and TRBJ2-5; no definite D call. V lost 5 bases and J lost 1, with 14 bases in between. The CDR3 is 15 residues long. Germline V gives CDR1 SGHAT, CDR2 FQNNGV. CDR3 residues: CASSPRRTVQETQYF. The CDR3 DNA sequence: TGTGCCAGCAGCCCGCGCCGAACAGTCCAAGAGACCCAGTACTTC.

This clonotype occurred many times. This chain joins TRBV5-1 and TRBJ1-2; TRBD1 might be the D (5 bases). Between the trimmed V and J ends, which lost 0 bases and 6 bases, there was a span of 15 bases. Germline-derived CDR1 and CDR2 are SGHRS and YFSETQ. The CDR3 consists of 15 residues. The CDR3 protein is CASSLGPGRGDGYTF. Written as DNA, the CDR3 is TGCGCCAGCAGCTTGGGGCCGGGACGAGGGGATGGCTACACCTTC.

The V call is TRBV6-5, the J call TRBJ2-7, with 8 bases lining up with TRBD1. The CDR3 is made up of 14 amino acids. V shed 5 bases and J 7 bases; nucleotides not matched to a gene: 10. Germline CDR1 is MNHEY and CDR2 is SVGAGI. The CDR3 nucleotides are TGTGCCAGCAGTACAGTCGGGACAGGTGGTGAGCAGTACTTC. It translates to CASSTVGTGGEQYF.

At least ten counts were recorded for this clonotype. V is TRBV13 and J is TRBJ1-2, with 7 positions matching TRBD1. V dropped 2 bases and J dropped 4; count of bases not matched to a gene: 4. Germline V gene sequence: CDR1 PRHDT, CDR2 FYEKMQ (reference sequence). The CDR3 loop spans 14 amino acids. In nucleotides, the CDR3 is TGTGCCAGCAGCTTAAACAGGGGAGCCTATGGCTACACCTTC. It is translated as CASSLNRGAYGYTF. The full variable domain, in which reference TRBV13 and TRBJ1-2 provide the parts outside the CDR3, is AAGVIQSPRHLIKEKRETATLKCYPIPRHDTVYWYQQGPGQDPQFLISFYEKMQSDKGSIPDRFSAQQFSDYHSELNMSSLELGDSALYFCASSLNRGAYGYTFGSGTRLTVV.

The rearrangement links TRBV3-1 to TRBJ2-3, with 16 bases that match TRBD2. CDR1 and CDR2 (germline): LGHDT, YNNKEL (reference sequence). V lost 2 bases and J lost 2; bases outside the gene matches: 4. This CDR3 is built from 18 residues. The CDR3 protein is CASSQPGLAGGTTDTQYF. The CDR3 region has the DNA TGTGCCAGCAGCCAACCGGGACTAGCGGGAGGGACCACAGATACGCAGTATTTT.

With respect to this clonotype: This may stem from a read error, because a much larger clone lies one nucleotide away. The rearrangement uses TRBV6-2 or TRBV6-3 and TRBJ2-5; 7 nucleotides agree with TRBD2. Germline-derived CDR1 and CDR2 are MNHEY and SVGEGT. CDR3 size: 16 residues. Here the CDR3 DNA reads TGTGCCAGCAGTTATGCAGGAATAGCGGGCCCAGAGACCCAGCACTTC. It specifies CASSYAGIAGPETQHF.

This clonotype turned up a few times. One end of the junction is discordant with germline, which a read error may explain. The genes are TRBV10-1 and TRBJ2-3; D is unresolved. CDR1 is WNHNN and CDR2 is SYGVQD in the germline V gene (reference sequence). This CDR3 contains 14 residues. The CDR3 loop reads CASNEDPSTDTQYF. DNA of the CDR3: TGCGCCAGCAATGAGGATCCCAGCACAGATACGCAGTATTTT.

In this sample, this clonotype turned up many times. The V gene is TRBV4-2, the J gene TRBJ2-2; D gene ambiguous. Germline CDR1 LGHNA, CDR2 YNFKEQ. The CDR3 is 14 residues long. V was trimmed by 0 bases and J by 8 bases, leaving 10 bases between them. CDR3 bases: TGTGCCAGCAGCCAAGATCTTATTCCGGGGGAGCTGTTTTTT. Translated: CASSQDLIPGELFF.

The chain is built from TRBV12-3 or TRBV12-4 and TRBJ1-5; D is unresolved. The CDR3 is made up of 13 amino acids. This chain's CDR3 is CASGSTSGQPQHF. CDR3 coding DNA: TGTGCTTCCGGGTCCACCTCGGGACAGCCCCAGCATTTT.

This clonotype was observed a few times. The chain employs TRBV30 and TRBJ2-2; D ambiguous. The germline V gene encodes CDR1 GTSNPN and CDR2 SVGIG (reference sequence). V was shortened by 0 bases and J by 5 bases, with 7 bases between the two germline ends. This CDR3 has 13 amino acids. The CDR3 loop reads CAWSVQNTGELFF. CDR3 coding DNA: TGTGCCTGGAGTGTACAGAATACCGGGGAGCTGTTTTTT.

The table lists this clonotype with many counts. The chain is built from TRBV6-5 and TRBJ2-3; TRBD2 aligns across 7 bases. Germline CDR1 reads MNHEY; CDR2 reads SVGAGI. The V and J ends lost 0 bases and 14 bases, in that order; junction bases with no gene match: 11. CDR3 length: 14 residues. This CDR3 reads CASSYSRSAGAPYF. The CDR3 nucleotides are TGTGCCAGCAGTTACTCTAGGTCGGCGGGAGCTCCGTATTTT.